The T cell receptor beta chain described here comes from a study of cytomegalovirus exposure and HLA in healthy donors. In its sample, this clone was seen a few times. The study ran its PCR with 60 Vbeta and 13 Jbeta primers. TCRdb's table, derived via immunoSEQ multiplex PCR, lists solely in-frame clones and lacks some. The sample contains some 210,000 clones, 75% to 80% of which appear only once. The receptor was isolated from a woman aged 30 to 39 in good health and CMV-seropositive. Sequenced: PBMCs.

CDR3 sequence (DNA): TGCGCCAGCAGCTTGGGGACAGATCCCGACACCATATATTTT. Encoded protein: CASSLGTDPDTIYF. The chain uses TRBV5-1 and TRBJ1-3, with D possibly being TRBD1 (6 bases). The CDR3 loop spans 14 amino acids. Trimming left V 0 bases short and J 8 bases short, with 12 bases between. In germline, CDR1 is SGHRS, CDR2 YFSETQ.